Listed below are T cell receptor beta chains from one sample, sequenced in a study of shared clonotypes between healthy human individuals. Some clones are missing from TCRdb's copy, which holds only in-frame ones; the method was immunoSEQ multiplex PCR. The table lists some 530,000 clones, approximately 80% of them singletons. Sequences were obtained from PBMCs. These receptors were obtained from a middle-aged woman in good health. Some clones in this sample may be carry-over from other donors' samples. Each CDR3 is given with its conserved first and last residue. Fields, in order: clone size, J gene, D gene, V gene, CDR3 protein, CDR3 DNA. A D gene is named only where the DNA matches it firmly. Expanded clones get a size class; other rows say once, few or many, or leave the size out.

abundance: -; j_gene: TRBJ2-5; d_gene: TRBD1; v_gene: TRBV6-6; CDR3aa: CASSARGQLEETQYF; CDR3nt: TGTGCCAGCAGTGCGAGGGGACAGCTAGAAGAGACCCAGTACTTC
abundance: -; j_gene: TRBJ2-5; d_gene: TRBD2; v_gene: TRBV19; CDR3aa: CASSPTQLAGEETQYF; CDR3nt: TGTGCCAGTAGTCCTACCCAACTAGCGGGAGAAGAGACCCAGTACTTC
abundance: -; j_gene: TRBJ1-4; d_gene: -; v_gene: TRBV30; CDR3aa: CAWSSGTVNEKLFF; CDR3nt: TGTGCCTGGAGTTCGGGTACCGTTAATGAAAAACTGTTTTTT
abundance: -; j_gene: TRBJ2-1; d_gene: -; v_gene: TRBV5-1; CDR3aa: CASSWDLESNEQFF; CDR3nt: TGCGCCAGCAGCTGGGACCTGGAGTCCAATGAGCAGTTCTTC
abundance: -; j_gene: TRBJ2-2; d_gene: -; v_gene: TRBV5-6; CDR3aa: CASSLLGTGNTGELFF; CDR3nt: TGTGCCAGCAGCTTGCTCGGCACCGGTAACACCGGGGAGCTGTTTTTT
abundance: -; j_gene: TRBJ2-7; d_gene: TRBD1; v_gene: TRBV7-2; CDR3aa: CASSSDTGGEQYF; CDR3nt: TGTGCCAGCAGCTCAGATACAGGGGGCGAGCAGTACTTC
abundance: -; j_gene: TRBJ1-4; d_gene: -; v_gene: TRBV4-1; CDR3aa: CASSQRPLAGSDRLGEKLFF; CDR3nt: TGCGCCAGCAGCCAACGCCCCCTTGCCGGGTCTGATAGATTGGGCGAAAAACTGTTTTTT
abundance: -; j_gene: TRBJ2-7; d_gene: TRBD2; v_gene: TRBV11-3; CDR3aa: CASSSRTSSEQYF; CDR3nt: TGTGCCAGCAGCTCCCGGACTAGCTCAGAGCAGTACTTC
abundance: -; j_gene: TRBJ2-7; d_gene: TRBD1; v_gene: TRBV5-4; CDR3aa: CASRQGGSFEQYF; CDR3nt: TGTGCCAGCAGACAAGGGGGCTCCTTCGAGCAGTACTTC
abundance: -; j_gene: TRBJ1-4; d_gene: TRBD1; v_gene: TRBV5-4; CDR3aa: CASSLPGGNEKLFF; CDR3nt: TGTGCCAGCAGCTTGCCAGGGGGTAATGAAAAACTGTTTTTT
abundance: -; j_gene: TRBJ2-7; d_gene: -; v_gene: TRBV18; CDR3aa: CASSPEPYEQYF; CDR3nt: TGTGCCAGCTCACCCGAGCCCTACGAGCAGTACTTC
abundance: many; j_gene: TRBJ1-2; d_gene: TRBD1; v_gene: TRBV18; CDR3aa: CASSPGTGGNGYTF; CDR3nt: TGTGCCAGCTCACCGGGCACAGGGGGCAATGGCTACACCTTC
abundance: -; j_gene: TRBJ1-1; d_gene: -; v_gene: TRBV7-8; CDR3aa: CASSHFGVPLAEAFF; CDR3nt: TGTGCCAGCAGCCACTTCGGAGTCCCTCTTGCGGAAGCTTTCTTT
abundance: -; j_gene: TRBJ1-3; d_gene: -; v_gene: TRBV10-3; CDR3aa: CAISELGTGNTIYF; CDR3nt: TGTGCCATCAGCGAACTGGGAACTGGAAACACCATATATTTT
abundance: -; j_gene: TRBJ2-5; d_gene: -; v_gene: TRBV14; CDR3aa: CASSQVRVFVCETQYF; CDR3nt: TGTGCCAGCAGCCAAGTCCGGGTTTTTGTATGCGAGACCCAGTACTTC
abundance: few; j_gene: TRBJ1-1; d_gene: TRBD1; v_gene: TRBV5-6; CDR3aa: CASSFVDRGRNTEAFF; CDR3nt: TGTGCCAGCAGCTTTGTGGACAGGGGTAGGAACACTGAAGCTTTCTTT
abundance: -; j_gene: TRBJ1-1; d_gene: -; v_gene: TRBV30; CDR3aa: CAWSVVPGSEAFF; CDR3nt: TGTGCCTGGAGTGTAGTCCCCGGTTCTGAAGCTTTCTTT
abundance: once; j_gene: TRBJ2-5; d_gene: -; v_gene: TRBV27; CDR3aa: CASSFTGTPETQYF; CDR3nt: TGTGCCAGCAGTTTTACCGGGACTCCAGAGACCCAGTACTTC
abundance: once; j_gene: TRBJ2-7; d_gene: TRBD1; v_gene: TRBV29-1; CDR3aa: CPRKGGGEQYF; CDR3nt: TGCCCCCGAAAAGGGGGCGGCGAGCAGTACTTC
abundance: -; j_gene: TRBJ1-2; d_gene: -; v_gene: TRBV6-1; CDR3aa: CASSEREGNYGYTF; CDR3nt: TGTGCCAGCAGTGAACGGGAGGGGAACTATGGCTACACCTTC
abundance: once; j_gene: TRBJ2-7; d_gene: -; v_gene: TRBV7-2; CDR3aa: CASSLVGGLAHSYEQYF; CDR3nt: TGTGCCAGCAGCTTAGTTGGGGGCTTGGCCCACTCCTACGAGCAGTACTTC
abundance: -; j_gene: TRBJ2-7; d_gene: TRBD2; v_gene: TRBV2; CDR3aa: CASGRGLASYEQYF; CDR3nt: TGTGCCAGCGGACGGGGACTAGCATCCTACGAGCAGTACTTC
abundance: -; j_gene: TRBJ2-7; d_gene: TRBD1; v_gene: TRBV11-2; CDR3aa: CASSRFQGAVYEQYF; CDR3nt: TGTGCCAGCAGCCGATTTCAGGGGGCGGTCTACGAGCAGTACTTC
abundance: -; j_gene: TRBJ1-2; d_gene: -; v_gene: TRBV2; CDR3aa: CASTTNYGYTF; CDR3nt: TGTGCCAGCACGACTAACTATGGCTACACCTTC
abundance: once; j_gene: TRBJ1-1; d_gene: -; v_gene: TRBV5-5; CDR3aa: CASSLQVTVNTEAFF; CDR3nt: TGTGCCAGCAGCTTACAGGTGACGGTGAACACTGAAGCTTTCTTT
abundance: -; j_gene: TRBJ2-2; d_gene: TRBD2; v_gene: TRBV9; CDR3aa: CASSASGGLAVTGELFF; CDR3nt: TGTGCCAGCAGCGCCTCCGGGGGACTAGCGGTTACCGGGGAGCTGTTTTTT
abundance: -; j_gene: TRBJ2-6; d_gene: -; v_gene: TRBV5-1; CDR3aa: CASSLDSGANVLTF; CDR3nt: TGCGCCAGCAGCCTTGACTCTGGGGCCAACGTCCTGACTTTC
abundance: -; j_gene: TRBJ2-7; d_gene: TRBD2; v_gene: TRBV2; CDR3aa: CASSDISGSNEQYF; CDR3nt: TGTGCCAGCAGTGACATCAGCGGGAGCAACGAGCAGTACTTC
abundance: -; j_gene: TRBJ1-1; d_gene: -; v_gene: TRBV6-5; CDR3aa: CASSYRSLSTEAFF; CDR3nt: TGTGCCAGCAGCTACAGGTCTCTTAGCACTGAAGCTTTCTTT
abundance: -; j_gene: TRBJ2-2; d_gene: -; v_gene: TRBV2; CDR3aa: CASSVLVNTGELFF; CDR3nt: TGTGCCAGCAGTGTACTGGTTAACACCGGGGAGCTGTTTTTT
abundance: -; j_gene: TRBJ2-3; d_gene: -; v_gene: TRBV7-2; CDR3aa: CASSLGVSWITQYF; CDR3nt: TGTGCCAGCAGCTTAGGGGTTAGTTGGATCACGCAGTATTTT
abundance: -; j_gene: TRBJ2-5; d_gene: TRBD1; v_gene: TRBV7-3; CDR3aa: CASSLSRVGTGQETQYF; CDR3nt: TGTGCCAGCAGCTTAAGTCGGGTCGGGACAGGGCAAGAGACCCAGTACTTC
abundance: once; j_gene: TRBJ1-2; d_gene: -; v_gene: TRBV9; CDR3aa: CASSVEGGAYYGYTF; CDR3nt: TGTGCCAGCAGCGTAGAAGGCGGGGCCTACTATGGCTACACCTTC
abundance: -; j_gene: TRBJ2-5; d_gene: -; v_gene: TRBV27; CDR3aa: CASMAAGQETQYF; CDR3nt: TGTGCCAGCATGGCGGCGGGCCAAGAGACCCAGTACTTC
abundance: -; j_gene: TRBJ1-2; d_gene: -; v_gene: TRBV20-1; CDR3aa: CSPRVTEGYTF; CDR3nt: TGCAGTCCTCGGGTCACAGAAGGCTACACCTTC
abundance: -; j_gene: TRBJ2-7; d_gene: TRBD2; v_gene: TRBV19; CDR3aa: CASRLTSGRVHEQYF; CDR3nt: TGTGCCAGTAGGCTAACTAGCGGGAGGGTCCACGAGCAGTACTTC
abundance: -; j_gene: TRBJ1-2; d_gene: -; v_gene: TRBV6-5; CDR3aa: CASSPDSSWAGYTF; CDR3nt: TGTGCCAGCAGTCCCGACTCCAGTTGGGCGGGCTACACCTTC
abundance: -; j_gene: TRBJ1-5; d_gene: TRBD1; v_gene: TRBV5-6; CDR3aa: CASSFSGTGLAQHF; CDR3nt: TGTGCCAGCAGCTTCTCCGGGACAGGGTTAGCCCAGCATTTT
abundance: -; j_gene: TRBJ1-2; d_gene: TRBD1; v_gene: TRBV18; CDR3aa: CASSHPRQGVSYGYTF; CDR3nt: TGTGCCAGCTCACACCCTCGACAGGGGGTAAGCTATGGCTACACCTTC
abundance: -; j_gene: TRBJ2-7; d_gene: -; v_gene: TRBV28; CDR3aa: CASSFVGREQYF; CDR3nt: TGTGCCAGCAGTTTTGTAGGGAGGGAGCAGTACTTC
abundance: -; j_gene: TRBJ2-1; d_gene: TRBD2; v_gene: TRBV7-6; CDR3aa: CASSSPSGNEQFF; CDR3nt: TGTGCCAGCAGCTCTCCTAGCGGCAATGAGCAGTTCTTC
abundance: -; j_gene: TRBJ2-3; d_gene: -; v_gene: TRBV10-3; CDR3aa: CAISESSGTRSTQYF; CDR3nt: TGTGCCATCAGTGAGTCGAGCGGGACACGAAGTACGCAGTATTTT
abundance: -; j_gene: TRBJ1-1; d_gene: -; v_gene: TRBV7-3; CDR3aa: CASSLTDVGDRNTEAFF; CDR3nt: TGTGCCAGCAGCTTAACGGACGTAGGGGACCGAAACACTGAAGCTTTCTTT
abundance: -; j_gene: TRBJ2-1; d_gene: TRBD2; v_gene: TRBV5-4; CDR3aa: CASSFWTRAPNEQFF; CDR3nt: TGTGCCAGCAGCTTCTGGACTAGGGCCCCCAATGAGCAGTTCTTC
abundance: -; j_gene: TRBJ2-5; d_gene: -; v_gene: TRBV28; CDR3aa: CASSFPGSRGETQYF; CDR3nt: TGTGCCAGCAGTTTTCCCGGGAGTCGTGGGGAGACCCAGTACTTC
abundance: -; j_gene: TRBJ1-6; d_gene: -; v_gene: TRBV6-6; CDR3aa: CASFTSSYNSPLHF; CDR3nt: TGTGCCAGCTTCACGAGCTCCTATAATTCACCCCTCCACTTT
abundance: -; j_gene: TRBJ2-7; d_gene: -; v_gene: TRBV11-3; CDR3aa: CASSFDTNYEQYF; CDR3nt: TGTGCCAGCAGCTTTGACACCAACTACGAGCAGTACTTC
abundance: -; j_gene: TRBJ2-7; d_gene: TRBD2; v_gene: TRBV5-4; CDR3aa: CASSDTSGRASEQYF; CDR3nt: TGTGCCAGCAGCGATACTAGCGGGAGGGCGAGCGAGCAGTACTTC
abundance: -; j_gene: TRBJ2-5; d_gene: TRBD1; v_gene: TRBV7-2; CDR3aa: CASSWWGRDRAETQYF; CDR3nt: TGTGCCAGCAGTTGGTGGGGCCGGGACAGGGCAGAGACCCAGTACTTC
abundance: -; j_gene: TRBJ2-6; d_gene: -; v_gene: TRBV28; CDR3aa: CASSLFWGGANVLTF; CDR3nt: TGTGCCAGCAGTTTGTTCTGGGGTGGGGCCAACGTCCTGACTTTC
abundance: many; j_gene: TRBJ2-5; d_gene: -; v_gene: TRBV30; CDR3aa: CAWSTWGEVWETQYF; CDR3nt: TGTGCCTGGAGTACCTGGGGGGAGGTCTGGGAGACCCAGTACTTC
abundance: -; j_gene: TRBJ2-7; d_gene: TRBD2; v_gene: TRBV28; CDR3aa: CASSLGLAGGKDEQYF; CDR3nt: TGTGCCAGCAGTCTCGGACTAGCGGGAGGGAAGGACGAGCAGTACTTC
abundance: -; j_gene: TRBJ1-4; d_gene: -; v_gene: TRBV5-1; CDR3aa: CASSLLQGSNEKLFF; CDR3nt: TGCGCCAGCAGCTTGCTACAGGGATCTAATGAAAAACTGTTTTTT
abundance: -; j_gene: TRBJ2-1; d_gene: TRBD2; v_gene: TRBV5-8; CDR3aa: CASSFGGGINEQFF; CDR3nt: TGTGCCAGCAGCTTCGGGGGGGGCATCAATGAGCAGTTCTTC
abundance: -; j_gene: TRBJ2-1; d_gene: TRBD1; v_gene: TRBV6-4; CDR3aa: CASRGQGANEQFF; CDR3nt: TGTGCCAGCAGGGGACAGGGGGCAAATGAGCAGTTCTTC